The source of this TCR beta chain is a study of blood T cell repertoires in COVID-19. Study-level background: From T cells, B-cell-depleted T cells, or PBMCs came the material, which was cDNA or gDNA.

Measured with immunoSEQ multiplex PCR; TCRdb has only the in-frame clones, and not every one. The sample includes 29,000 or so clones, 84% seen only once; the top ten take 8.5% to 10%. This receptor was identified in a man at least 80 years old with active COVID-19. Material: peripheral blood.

The CDR3 nucleotides are TGTGCCAGTAAGGCCCCACGGGGGACTAGCGGGGGGAACACCGGGGAGCTGTTTTTT. This gives the protein CASKAPRGTSGGNTGELFF. The rearrangement uses TRBV19 and TRBJ2-2, with 14 positions matching TRBD2. The V segment lost 7 bases and the J segment 1 base; nucleotides outside the gene matches: 11. The CDR3 covers 19 residues. The germline gives CDR1 LNHDA, CDR2 SQIVND (reference sequence).